Listed here are 22 T cell receptor beta chains from one sample, sequenced in a study of blood T cell repertoires in COVID-19. Produced via immunoSEQ multiplex PCR; TCRdb's table is partial and in-frame only. This table has 150,000 to 180,000 clones, about 79% appearing once. The source material was peripheral blood. The receptors were gathered from a woman aged 60-70 years with acute or convalescent COVID-19.

The rearrangement joins TRBV7-9 to TRBJ2-3; D is ambiguous. This CDR3 has 15 residues. CDR1 SEHNR and CDR2 FQNEAQ come from the germline V gene (reference sequence). V lost 3 bases and J 2 bases, leaving 12 bases between the germline ends. Here the CDR3 reads CASSFSYSATDTQYF. The DNA for the CDR3 is TGTGCCAGCAGCTTTTCGTATAGTGCCACAGATACGCAGTATTTT. Supplemented by reference TRBV7-9 and TRBJ2-3, the full variable domain reads DTGVSQNPRHKITKRGQNVTFRCDPISEHNRLYWYRQTLGQGPEFLTYFQNEAQLEKSRLLSDRFSAERPKGSFSTLEIQRTEQGDSAMYLCASSFSYSATDTQYFGPGTRLTVL.

This chain links TRBV5-5 with TRBJ2-2; possible D gene TRBD1, 5 bases. Trimming cost V 4 bases and J 0 bases, with 19 bases left between them. This CDR3 has 18 amino acids. Germline CDR1 SGHKS, CDR2 YYEKEE (reference sequence). The CDR3 loop is CASSQNPPRQPNTGELFF. CDR3 nucleotide sequence: TGTGCCAGCAGCCAAAATCCCCCGCGACAGCCGAACACCGGGGAGCTGTTTTTT.

This clone was counted once. The CDR3 DNA sequence: TGTGCCAGCAGTTTCGGGACAGGGGGTACGCAGTATTTT. Translating gives CASSFGTGGTQYF. The chain joins TRBV12-3 or TRBV12-4 to TRBJ2-3; 11 bases align to TRBD1. Trimming at V came to 3 bases and at J to 8 bases, leaving 1 base not matched to a gene. The CDR3 is 13 amino acids.

The chain recombines TRBV30 with TRBJ1-6, with 8 nucleotides matching TRBD1. J was trimmed by 2 bases and V by 6 bases; bases with no gene match: 9. CDR3 length: 16 amino acids. Per the germline V gene, CDR1 is GTSNPN and CDR2 is SVGIG (reference sequence). The CDR3: CACQRQGNTYNSPLHF. The CDR3 bases are TGTGCCTGCCAAAGACAGGGGAACACCTATAATTCACCCCTCCACTTT.

The chain combines TRBV12-3 or TRBV12-4 with TRBJ1-5; D is uncertain. The CDR3 is 13 residues long. V gave up 6 bases and J gave up 9 bases, with 15 bases separating them. This CDR3 is CASSPIGVGPQHF. CDR3 DNA sequence: TGTGCCAGCAGCCCCATCGGGGTTGGGCCCCAGCATTTT.

The V call is TRBV5-1, the J call TRBJ1-2, with D perhaps matching TRBD1 (5 bases). V was pared by 4 bases and J by 7 bases, with 20 bases between. Looked up from germline, CDR1 is SGHRS and CDR2 is YFSETQ. CDR3 length: 15 residues. CDR3: CASSPEGYNESGYTF. As DNA, the CDR3 is TGCGCCAGCAGCCCGGAGGGGTACAATGAGAGTGGCTACACCTTC. The full variable domain, rest sourced from reference TRBV5-1 and TRBJ1-2, is KAGVTQTPRYLIKTRGQQVTLSCSPISGHRSVSWYQQTPGQGLQFLFEYFSETQRNKGNFPGRFSGRQFSNSRSEMNVSTLELGDSALYLCASSPEGYNESGYTFGSGTRLTVV.

The chain has TRBV6-4 and TRBJ2-3; the D gene is possibly TRBD2 (6 bases). Germline values: CDR1 MRHNA, CDR2 SNTAGT. The V end lost 2 bases, the J end lost 4 bases, and 10 bases lay between the germline ends. CDR3 size: 14 residues. CDR3 nucleotides: TGTGCCAGCAGTGACGGGGCTAGCGCAGATACGCAGTATTTT. Protein product: CASSDGASADTQYF.

This chain uses TRBV18 with TRBJ1-4; 7 bases are shared with TRBD1. The V gene end was trimmed by 4 bases and the J gene end by 7 bases; junction bases not matched to a gene: 9. Germline values: CDR1 KGHSH, CDR2 LQKENI. This CDR3 contains 15 residues. The CDR3 loop is CASSQNRGQVEKLFF. The DNA of the CDR3 is TGTGCCAGCTCACAAAACAGGGGCCAGGTTGAAAAACTGTTTTTT.

This rearrangement joins TRBV9 to TRBJ2-6, with no clear D. Germline CDR1 is SGDLS and CDR2 is YYNGEE. The ends were cut back, 3 bases at V and 0 bases at J, with 16 bases in the middle. This CDR3 contains 18 residues. CDR3 nucleotides: TGTGCCAGCAGCGACCGTGGAGCCACCTACTCTGGGGCCAACGTCCTGACTTTC. Translation: CASSDRGATYSGANVLTF.

The chain uses TRBV27 and TRBJ1-2, with D maybe TRBD1 (6 bases). V gave up 6 bases and J gave up 5 bases, with 16 bases separating them. The germline CDR1 and CDR2 sequences are MNHEY and SMNVEV (reference sequence). CDR3 size: 14 residues. DNA of the CDR3: TGTGCCAGCAGCCGACAGGCGATGACGTATGGCTACACCTTC. Translated: CASSRQAMTYGYTF.

The V gene is TRBV9, the J gene TRBJ1-5, with 7 bases identical to TRBD1. This CDR3 spans 16 amino acids. The ends lost 0 bases at V and 1 base at J; junction bases unmatched: 4. Germline loops: CDR1 SGDLS, CDR2 YYNGEE. CDR3 region: CASSVGQGGSNQPQHF. CDR3 DNA sequence: TGTGCCAGCAGCGTAGGACAGGGTGGGAGCAATCAGCCCCAGCATTTT.

The chain joins TRBV19 to TRBJ2-5; D might be TRBD1 (6 bases). V was shortened by 3 bases and J by 5 bases, with 16 bases between the two germline ends. Germline CDR1 and CDR2: LNHDA and SQIVND (reference sequence). The CDR3 has 15 residues. CDR3: CASSMLAGARETQYF. The DNA for the CDR3 is TGTGCCAGTAGTATGTTAGCAGGGGCTCGGGAGACCCAGTACTTC.

The chain carries TRBV7-9 and TRBJ2-1; 9 bases are a match to TRBD1. V shed 3 bases, J shed 7 bases, and the junction held 4 bases outside the gene matches. Germline loops: CDR1 SEHNR, CDR2 FQNEAQ (reference sequence). This CDR3 has 14 residues. The CDR3 reads CASSFRDRGNEQFF. In nucleotides, the CDR3 is TGTGCCAGCAGCTTTAGAGACAGGGGGAATGAGCAGTTCTTC. The full variable domain, in which reference TRBV7-9 and TRBJ2-1 provide the parts outside the CDR3, is DTGVSQNPRHKITKRGQNVTFRCDPISEHNRLYWYRQTLGQGPEFLTYFQNEAQLEKSRLLSDRFSAERPKGSFSTLEIQRTEQGDSAMYLCASSFRDRGNEQFFGPGTRLTVL.

J is TRBJ1-6 and V is TRBV5-1; D uncertain. Trimming cost V 0 bases and J 5 bases, with 9 bases left between them. The CDR3 spans 15 residues. CDR1 is SGHRS, CDR2 YFSETQ, per germline. DNA of the CDR3: TGCGCCAGCAGCTTGGGGCAGGTTAATAATTCACCCCTCCACTTT. Its translation is CASSLGQVNNSPLHF. The variable domain in full, completed from reference TRBV5-1 and TRBJ1-6, reads KAGVTQTPRYLIKTRGQQVTLSCSPISGHRSVSWYQQTPGQGLQFLFEYFSETQRNKGNFPGRFSGRQFSNSRSEMNVSTLELGDSALYLCASSLGQVNNSPLHFGNGTRLTVT.

The genes are TRBV10-3 and TRBJ2-3; 9 bases align to TRBD2. The CDR3 runs to 18 residues. J gave up 5 bases and V 3 bases, and 15 bases lay outside the gene matches. CDR1 is ENHRY, CDR2 SYGVKD, per germline. The CDR3 is CAISERLLAGRRGDTQYF. Here the CDR3 DNA reads TGTGCCATCAGTGAAAGGTTGCTAGCGGGGAGGAGAGGAGATACGCAGTATTTT.

This chain links TRBV5-1 with TRBJ2-2; D gene uncertain. This CDR3 is built from 15 residues. Trimming removed 1 base at V and 1 base at J, with 8 bases between. Germline V gene lookup returns CDR1 SGHRS and CDR2 YFSETQ. This chain's CDR3 is CASSLSTMNTGELFF. The CDR3 DNA is TGCGCCAGCAGCTTGTCGACAATGAACACCGGGGAGCTGTTTTTT.

With respect to this clone: This sample also contains other DNA sequences that code for the same CDR3. The chain recombines TRBV11-3 with TRBJ2-3; 11 bases are shared with TRBD2. This CDR3 is built from 15 residues. The J segment lost 1 base and the V segment lost 4 bases, leaving 1 base of the junction unmatched. The germline gives CDR1 SGHNT, CDR2 YENEEA. CDR3 in DNA: TGTGCCAGCAGCTCGACTAGCGGGGGCACAGATACGCAGTATTTT. As protein: CASSSTSGGTDTQYF.

CDR3 in amino acids: CASSLGGGETQYF. CDR3 bases: TGCGCCAGCAGCTTAGGCGGAGGAGAGACCCAGTACTTC. The chain couples TRBV5-1 to TRBJ2-5, with D possibly being TRBD2 (5 bases). The V end lost 2 bases, the J end lost 4 bases, and 9 bases lay between the germline ends. Germline assignment: CDR1 SGHRS and CDR2 YFSETQ. CDR3 size: 13 residues. The full variable domain, its missing parts supplied by reference TRBV5-1 and TRBJ2-5, is KAGVTQTPRYLIKTRGQQVTLSCSPISGHRSVSWYQQTPGQGLQFLFEYFSETQRNKGNFPGRFSGRQFSNSRSEMNVSTLELGDSALYLCASSLGGGETQYFGPGTRLLVL.

V usage is TRBV12-3 or TRBV12-4 and J usage is TRBJ2-1, with D perhaps matching TRBD1 (6 bases). The germline V and J ends were trimmed by 3 bases and 10 bases, with 10 bases remaining between them. The CDR3 is 12 amino acids. In DNA, the CDR3 is TGTGCCAGCAGTTTCGGCCAGGGGGAGCAGTTCTTC. Residues: CASSFGQGEQFF.

The chain employs TRBV29-1 and TRBJ1-1; 8 bases align to TRBD1. This CDR3 has 13 residues. CDR1 is SQVTM and CDR2 is ANQGSEA in the germline V gene. V lost 4 bases, J lost 3 bases, and 4 bases stayed unmatched. CDR3 nucleotides: TGCAGCGTTGCCAGGGGGCGAGACACTGAAGCTTTCTTT. It codes for CSVARGRDTEAFF.

The chain recombines TRBV2 with TRBJ2-7; 11 bases agree with TRBD1. Losses at the gene ends were 6 bases for V and 5 bases for J; bases not matched to a gene: 9. Germline V gives CDR1 SNHLY, CDR2 FYNNEI. This CDR3 spans 15 amino acids. In DNA, the CDR3 is TGTGCCAGCAGCCGGACAGGGGGCGTCGACAACGAGCAGTACGTC. Its translation is CASSRTGGVDNEQYV.

This CDR3 reads CASSDYAGGKAFF. CDR3 DNA: TGCGCCAGCAGTGACTATGCAGGGGGCAAGGCTTTCTTT. The chain uses TRBV10-1 and TRBJ1-1, with 8 bases matching TRBD1. The CDR3 runs to 13 residues. Germline CDR1 WNHNN, CDR2 SYGVQD (reference sequence). With V trimmed by 3 bases and J by 11 bases, 8 bases remained unmatched.